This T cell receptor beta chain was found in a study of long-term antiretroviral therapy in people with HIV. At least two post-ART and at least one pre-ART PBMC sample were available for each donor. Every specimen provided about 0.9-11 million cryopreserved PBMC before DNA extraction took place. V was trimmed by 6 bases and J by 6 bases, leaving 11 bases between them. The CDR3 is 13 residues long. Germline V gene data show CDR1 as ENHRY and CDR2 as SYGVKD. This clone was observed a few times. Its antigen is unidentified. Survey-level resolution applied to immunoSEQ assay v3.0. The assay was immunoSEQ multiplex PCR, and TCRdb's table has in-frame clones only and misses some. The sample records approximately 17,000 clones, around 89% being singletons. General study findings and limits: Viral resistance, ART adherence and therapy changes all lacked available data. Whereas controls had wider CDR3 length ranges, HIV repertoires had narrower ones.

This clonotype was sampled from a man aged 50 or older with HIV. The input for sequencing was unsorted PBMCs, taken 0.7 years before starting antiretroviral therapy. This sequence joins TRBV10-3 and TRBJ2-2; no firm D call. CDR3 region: CAIRAAWPGELFF. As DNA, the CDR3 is TGTGCCATCAGAGCTGCGTGGCCCGGGGAGCTGTTTTTT.